This TCR beta chain was retrieved from a study of blood T cell repertoires in COVID-19. Study context: COVID-19 samples, acute and convalescent, were from the United States, Italy and Spain. Sources were T cells, B-cell-depleted T cells, or PBMCs; the material itself was cDNA or gDNA.

Authors' data handling: Amplification of reference gene primers provided the estimated nucleated cell counts. Clones were read by immunoSEQ multiplex PCR, and TCRdb kept only the in-frame ones, dropping some. That table supplies the V and J calls and clone size; D and trimming were determined from the DNA. The sample has under 200,000 clones; around 85% are singletons. Enrolled during active infection, Seattle patients were then followed longitudinally. Trimming removed 5 bases from V and 4 bases from J; junction bases left unmatched: 9. The length of the CDR3 is 16 residues. CDR1 is SGHAT and CDR2 is FQDESV in the germline V gene (reference sequence).

The sequence came from a woman aged 55-70 years with COVID-19, enrolled during active disease. This chain joins TRBV11-1 and TRBJ2-3; 10 nucleotides agree with TRBD1. Sequenced material: peripheral blood. CDR3 in DNA: TGTGCCAGCAGCCTCCGGGACAGGGGTTTCGCAGATACGCAGTATTTT. It encodes CASSLRDRGFADTQYF.